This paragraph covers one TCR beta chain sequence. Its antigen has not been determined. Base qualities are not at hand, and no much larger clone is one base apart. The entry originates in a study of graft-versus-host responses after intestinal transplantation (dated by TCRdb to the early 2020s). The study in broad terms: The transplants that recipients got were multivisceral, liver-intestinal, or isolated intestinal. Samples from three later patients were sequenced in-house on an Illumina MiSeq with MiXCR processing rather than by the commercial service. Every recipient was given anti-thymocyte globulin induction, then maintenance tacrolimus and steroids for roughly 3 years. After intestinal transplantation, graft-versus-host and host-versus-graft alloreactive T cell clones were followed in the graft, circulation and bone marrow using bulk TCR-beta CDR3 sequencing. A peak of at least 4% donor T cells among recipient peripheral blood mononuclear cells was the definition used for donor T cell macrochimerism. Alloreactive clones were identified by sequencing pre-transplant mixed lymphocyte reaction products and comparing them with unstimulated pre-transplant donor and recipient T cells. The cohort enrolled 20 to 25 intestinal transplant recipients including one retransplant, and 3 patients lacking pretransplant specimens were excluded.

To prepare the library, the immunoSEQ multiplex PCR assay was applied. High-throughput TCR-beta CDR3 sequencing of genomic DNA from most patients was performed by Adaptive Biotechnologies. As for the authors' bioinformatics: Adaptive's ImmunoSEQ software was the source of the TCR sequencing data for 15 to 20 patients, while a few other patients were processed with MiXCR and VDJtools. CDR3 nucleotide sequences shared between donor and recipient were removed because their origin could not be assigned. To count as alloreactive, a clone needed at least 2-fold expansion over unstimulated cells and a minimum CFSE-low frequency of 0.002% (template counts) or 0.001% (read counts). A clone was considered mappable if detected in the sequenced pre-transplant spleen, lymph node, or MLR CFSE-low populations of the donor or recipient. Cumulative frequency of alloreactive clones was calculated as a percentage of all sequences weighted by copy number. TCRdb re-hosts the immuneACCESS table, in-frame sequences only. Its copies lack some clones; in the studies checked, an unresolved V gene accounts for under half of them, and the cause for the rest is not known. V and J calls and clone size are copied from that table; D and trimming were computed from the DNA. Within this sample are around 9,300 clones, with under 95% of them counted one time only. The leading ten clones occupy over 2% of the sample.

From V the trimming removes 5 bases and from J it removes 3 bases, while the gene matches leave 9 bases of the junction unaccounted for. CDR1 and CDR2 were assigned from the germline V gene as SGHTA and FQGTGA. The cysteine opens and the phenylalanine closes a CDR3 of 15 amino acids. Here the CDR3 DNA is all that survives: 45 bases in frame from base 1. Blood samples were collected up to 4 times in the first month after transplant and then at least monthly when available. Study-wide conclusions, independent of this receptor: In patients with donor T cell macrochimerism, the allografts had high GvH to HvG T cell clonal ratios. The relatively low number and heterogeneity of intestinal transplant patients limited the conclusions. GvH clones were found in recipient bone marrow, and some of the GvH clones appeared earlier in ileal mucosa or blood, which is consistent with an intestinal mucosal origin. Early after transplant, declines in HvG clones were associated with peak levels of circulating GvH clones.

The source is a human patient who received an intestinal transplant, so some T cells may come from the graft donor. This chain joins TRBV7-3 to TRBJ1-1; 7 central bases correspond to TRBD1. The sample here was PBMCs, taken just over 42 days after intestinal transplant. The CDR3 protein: CASSPTGVGYTEAFF. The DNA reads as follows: TGTGCCAGCAGCCCTACAGGGGTTGGGTACACTGAAGCTTTCTTT.